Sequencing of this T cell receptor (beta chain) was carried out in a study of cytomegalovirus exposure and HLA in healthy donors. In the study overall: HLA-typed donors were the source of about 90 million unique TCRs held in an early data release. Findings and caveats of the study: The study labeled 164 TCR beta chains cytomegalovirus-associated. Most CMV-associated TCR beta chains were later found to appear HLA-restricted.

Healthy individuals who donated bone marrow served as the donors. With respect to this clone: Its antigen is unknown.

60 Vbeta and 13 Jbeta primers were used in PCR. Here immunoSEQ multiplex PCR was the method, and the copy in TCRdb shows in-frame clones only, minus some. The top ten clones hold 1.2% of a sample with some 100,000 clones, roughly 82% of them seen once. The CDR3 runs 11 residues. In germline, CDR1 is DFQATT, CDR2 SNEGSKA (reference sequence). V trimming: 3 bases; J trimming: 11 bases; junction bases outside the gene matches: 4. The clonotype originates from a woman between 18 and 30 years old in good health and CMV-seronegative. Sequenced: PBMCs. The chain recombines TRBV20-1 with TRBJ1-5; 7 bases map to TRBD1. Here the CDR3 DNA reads TGCAGTGCTAGCGGGACAGCCACCCAGCATTTT. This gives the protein CSASGTATQHF.